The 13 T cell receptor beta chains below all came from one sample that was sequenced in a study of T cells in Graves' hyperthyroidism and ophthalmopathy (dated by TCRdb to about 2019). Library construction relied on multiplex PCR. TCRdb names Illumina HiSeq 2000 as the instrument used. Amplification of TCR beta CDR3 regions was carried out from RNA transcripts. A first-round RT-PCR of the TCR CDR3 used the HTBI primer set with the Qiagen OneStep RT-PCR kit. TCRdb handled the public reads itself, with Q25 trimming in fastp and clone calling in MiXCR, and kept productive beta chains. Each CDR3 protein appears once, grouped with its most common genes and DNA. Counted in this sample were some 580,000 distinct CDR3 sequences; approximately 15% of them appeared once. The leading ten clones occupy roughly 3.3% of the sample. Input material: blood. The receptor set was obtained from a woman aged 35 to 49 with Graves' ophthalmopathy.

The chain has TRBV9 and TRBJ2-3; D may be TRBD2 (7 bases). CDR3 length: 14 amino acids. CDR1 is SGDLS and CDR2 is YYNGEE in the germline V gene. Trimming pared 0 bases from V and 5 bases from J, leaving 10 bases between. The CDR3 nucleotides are TGTGCCAGCAGCGTAGCGGGGGGCCGAGATACGCAGTATTTT. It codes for CASSVAGGRDTQYF.

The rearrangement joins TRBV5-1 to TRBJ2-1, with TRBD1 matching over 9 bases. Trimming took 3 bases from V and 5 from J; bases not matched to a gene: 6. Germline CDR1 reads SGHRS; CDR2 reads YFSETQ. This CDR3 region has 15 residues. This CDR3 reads CASSSGTGFNNEQFF. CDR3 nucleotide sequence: TGCGCCAGCAGCTCCGGGACAGGGTTTAACAATGAGCAGTTCTTC. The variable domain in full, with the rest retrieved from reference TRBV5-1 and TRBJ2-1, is KAGVTQTPRYLIKTRGQQVTLSCSPISGHRSVSWYQQTPGQGLQFLFEYFSETQRNKGNFPGRFSGRQFSNSRSEMNVSTLELGDSALYLCASSSGTGFNNEQFFGPGTRLTVL.

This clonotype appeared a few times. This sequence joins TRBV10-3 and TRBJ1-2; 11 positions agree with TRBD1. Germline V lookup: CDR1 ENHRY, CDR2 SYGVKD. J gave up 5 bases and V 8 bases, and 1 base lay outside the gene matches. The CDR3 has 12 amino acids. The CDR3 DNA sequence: TGTGCCATCGGGACAGGGGGTTATGGCTACACCTTC. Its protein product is CAIGTGGYGYTF.

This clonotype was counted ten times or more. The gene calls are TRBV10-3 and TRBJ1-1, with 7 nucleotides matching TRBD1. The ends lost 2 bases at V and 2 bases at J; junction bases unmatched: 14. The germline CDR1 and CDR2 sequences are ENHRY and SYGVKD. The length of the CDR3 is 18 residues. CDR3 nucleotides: TGTGCCATCAGTGAGCCCAACCTGATTGGGACAGTTAACACTGAAGCTTTCTTT. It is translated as CAISEPNLIGTVNTEAFF.

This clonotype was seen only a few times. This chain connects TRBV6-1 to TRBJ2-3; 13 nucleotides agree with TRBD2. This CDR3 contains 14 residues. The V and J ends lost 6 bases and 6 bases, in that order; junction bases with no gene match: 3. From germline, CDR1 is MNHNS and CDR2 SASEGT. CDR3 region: CASRLTSGGDTQYF. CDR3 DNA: TGTGCCAGCAGGCTGACTAGCGGGGGGGATACGCAGTATTTT.

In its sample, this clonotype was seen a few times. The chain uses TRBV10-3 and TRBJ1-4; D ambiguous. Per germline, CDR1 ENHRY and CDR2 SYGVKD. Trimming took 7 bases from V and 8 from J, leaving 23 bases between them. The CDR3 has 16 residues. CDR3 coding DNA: TGTGCCATCACCCCAGACCAGCCCAGAAAATCGGAAAAACTGTTTTTT. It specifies CAITPDQPRKSEKLFF.

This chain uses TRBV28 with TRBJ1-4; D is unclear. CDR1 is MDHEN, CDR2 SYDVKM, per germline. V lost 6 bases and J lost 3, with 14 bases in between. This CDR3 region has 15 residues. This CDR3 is CASRAGWAANEKLFF. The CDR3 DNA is TGTGCCAGCAGGGCGGGCTGGGCGGCTAATGAAAAACTGTTTTTT.

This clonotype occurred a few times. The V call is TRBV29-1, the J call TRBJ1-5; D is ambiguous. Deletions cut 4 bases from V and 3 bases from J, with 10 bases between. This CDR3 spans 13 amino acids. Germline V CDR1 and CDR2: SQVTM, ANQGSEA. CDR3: CSVAVSLNQPQHF. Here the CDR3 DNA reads TGCAGCGTTGCGGTCAGCCTCAATCAGCCCCAGCATTTT.

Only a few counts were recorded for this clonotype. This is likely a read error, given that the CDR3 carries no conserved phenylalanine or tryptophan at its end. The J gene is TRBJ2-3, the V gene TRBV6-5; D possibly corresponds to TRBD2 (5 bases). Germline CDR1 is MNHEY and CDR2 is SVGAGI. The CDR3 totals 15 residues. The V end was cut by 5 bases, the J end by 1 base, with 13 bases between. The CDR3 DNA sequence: TGTGCCAGCAGTCACGAGGGTACGGGCACAGATACGCAGTATTCT. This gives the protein CASSHEGTGTDTQYS.

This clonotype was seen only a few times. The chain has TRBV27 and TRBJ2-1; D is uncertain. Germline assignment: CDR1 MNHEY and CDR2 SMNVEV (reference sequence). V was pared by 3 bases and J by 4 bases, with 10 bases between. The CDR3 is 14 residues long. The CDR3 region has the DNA TGTGCCAGCAGTTTCGGTAAAGGTTACAATGAGCAGTTCTTC. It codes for CASSFGKGYNEQFF.

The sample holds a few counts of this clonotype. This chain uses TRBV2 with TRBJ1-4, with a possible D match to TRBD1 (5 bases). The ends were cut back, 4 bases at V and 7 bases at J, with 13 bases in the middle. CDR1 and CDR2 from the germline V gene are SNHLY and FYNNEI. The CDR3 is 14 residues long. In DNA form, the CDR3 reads TGTGCCAGCAGTGTCTCAAGGGGAAGTGAAAAACTGTTTTTT. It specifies CASSVSRGSEKLFF.

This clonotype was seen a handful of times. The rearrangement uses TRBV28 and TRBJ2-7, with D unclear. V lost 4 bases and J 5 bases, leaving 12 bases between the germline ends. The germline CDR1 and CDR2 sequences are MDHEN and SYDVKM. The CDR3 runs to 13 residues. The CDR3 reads CASSYSTRDEQYF. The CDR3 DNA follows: TGTGCCAGCAGTTATTCCACCCGGGACGAGCAGTACTTC. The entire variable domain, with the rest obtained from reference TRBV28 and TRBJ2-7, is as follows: DVKVTQSSRYLVKRTGEKVFLECVQDMDHENMFWYRQDPGLGLRLIYFSYDVKMKEKGDIPEGYSVSREKKERFSLILESASTNQTSMYLCASSYSTRDEQYFGPGTRLTVT.

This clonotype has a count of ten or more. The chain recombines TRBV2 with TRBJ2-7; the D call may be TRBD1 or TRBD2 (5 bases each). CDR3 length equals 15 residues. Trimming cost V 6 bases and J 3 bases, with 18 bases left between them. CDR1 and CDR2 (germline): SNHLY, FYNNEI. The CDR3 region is CASRLDRDRIYEQYF. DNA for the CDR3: TGTGCCAGCAGGTTGGATAGGGACCGAATCTACGAGCAGTACTTC.